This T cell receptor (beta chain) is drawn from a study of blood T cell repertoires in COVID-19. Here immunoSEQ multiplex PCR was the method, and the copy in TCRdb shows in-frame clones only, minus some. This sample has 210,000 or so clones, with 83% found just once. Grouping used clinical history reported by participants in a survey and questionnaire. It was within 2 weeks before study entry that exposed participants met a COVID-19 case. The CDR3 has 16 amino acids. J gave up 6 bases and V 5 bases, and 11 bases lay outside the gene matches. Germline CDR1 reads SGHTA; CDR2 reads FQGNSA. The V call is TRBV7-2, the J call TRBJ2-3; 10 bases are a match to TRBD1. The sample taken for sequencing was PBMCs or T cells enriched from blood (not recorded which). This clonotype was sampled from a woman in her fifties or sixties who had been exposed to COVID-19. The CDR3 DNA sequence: TGTGCCAGCAGCACTCCCCGGGACAGGGGAGGGGATACGCAGTATTTT. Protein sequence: CASSTPRDRGGDTQYF.